Following are 5 T cell receptor beta chains from one sample sequenced in a study of identifying expanded T cells in peripheral blood. Sequencing was performed with immunoSEQ multiplex PCR; in TCRdb, only in-frame clones are kept and a portion is missing. Counted here are 90,000 to 110,000 clones, about 85% occurring once; the ten biggest clones make up about 8.6%. The specimen was blood. These TCRs come from a person between 18 and 75 years old in good health.

J is TRBJ1-5 and V is TRBV19, with unresolved D. The germline V gene has CDR1 LNHDA and CDR2 SQIVND (reference sequence). The CDR3 spans 15 residues. V was cut by 4 bases and J by 0 bases, with 10 bases left in between. The CDR3 sequence is CASSKALNSNQPQHF. The CDR3 nucleotides read TGTGCCAGTAGTAAGGCGTTAAATAGCAATCAGCCCCAGCATTTT.

The chain joins TRBV25-1 to TRBJ1-5; perhaps TRBD1 as D (5 bases). Germline loops: CDR1 MGHDK, CDR2 SYGVNS. The CDR3 runs to 14 residues. V lost 0 bases, J lost 7 bases, and 10 bases lay in between. The CDR3 DNA reads as TGTGCCAGCAGTGAATACGGCAGGGAACAGCCCCAGCATTTT. It specifies CASSEYGREQPQHF.

This chain uses TRBV7-9 with TRBJ1-4; D is unresolved. V was clipped by 0 bases and J by 6 bases, with 8 bases between them. The CDR3 spans 14 residues. Germline V gene lookup returns CDR1 SEHNR and CDR2 FQNEAQ (reference sequence). CDR3 nucleotides: TGTGCCAGCAGCTTAGCCCGGACCGATGAAAAACTGTTTTTT. Amino acids: CASSLARTDEKLFF.

This clone was found a few times. The chain uses TRBV10-1 and TRBJ2-7, with a weak D call TRBD1 (6 bases). The CDR3 spans 13 residues. The germline V and J ends were trimmed by 6 bases and 4 bases, with 13 bases remaining between them. Germline-derived CDR1 and CDR2 are WNHNN and SYGVQD (reference sequence). In nucleotides, the CDR3 is TGCGCCAGCAGCCACTCGACAGGATACGAGCAGTACTTC. Its translation is CASSHSTGYEQYF.

The chain combines TRBV29-1 with TRBJ1-1; no reliable D call. Germline CDR1 and CDR2: SQVTM and ANQGSEA. This CDR3 contains 12 residues. The V and J ends lost 3 bases and 0 bases respectively, with 5 bases between them. The CDR3 nucleotides are TGCAGCGTTGAGGGAGTGAACACTGAAGCTTTCTTT. It specifies CSVEGVNTEAFF. Using reference TRBV29-1 and TRBJ1-1 for the parts outside the CDR3, the full variable domain is SAVISQKPSRDICQRGTSLTIQCQVDSQVTMMFWYRQQPGQSLTLIATANQGSEATYESGFVIDKFPISRPNLTFSTLTVSNMSPEDSSIYLCSVEGVNTEAFFGQGTRLTVV.